This TCR beta chain was sequenced for a study of cytomegalovirus exposure and HLA in healthy donors. Points from the study as a whole: In vitro checks showed that a few CMV-associated chains really do target CMV antigens. The classifier reportedly diagnosed cytomegalovirus status with high specificity and sensitivity. It was 150 to 200 TCR beta chains that were listed as cytomegalovirus-associated.

The donors were in the roughly 110-subject validation cohort; that cohort was separate from the roughly 620-subject first cohort. V lost 8 bases, J lost 0 bases, and 11 bases lay in between. Germline V gene lookup returns CDR1 SGHAT and CDR2 FQNNGV. This CDR3 is built from 13 residues. The repertoire was sequenced with immunoSEQ multiplex PCR; TCRdb's copy has only in-frame clones and lacks some. The top ten hold about 0.7% of the sample, which has 82,000 or so clones, around 94% seen once. Only one count was recorded for this clone. Its antigen is not identified. The clonotype comes from a man aged 18 to 29 in good health and CMV-seronegative. Sequenced input: PBMCs. The rearrangement joins TRBV11-2 to TRBJ2-7; possibly TRBD1 for D (5 bases). CDR3: CASGWQGSYEQYF. CDR3 DNA: TGTGCCAGCGGCTGGCAGGGCTCCTACGAGCAGTACTTC.